The sequence of this T cell receptor beta chain was determined in a study of CD4+ T cells in melanoma. The study's findings and limits: CD8+ T cell, macrophage and B cell function reportedly correlated with neoantigen-specific CD4+ T cells. Neoantigen-specific CD4+ T cells in melanoma reportedly had diverse differentiation states.

This CDR3 is 17 amino acids long. The trim removed 0 bases at V and 8 bases at J, leaving 13 bases unmatched. Germline CDR1 MGHRA, CDR2 YSYEKL. TCRdb's table, derived via immunoSEQ multiplex PCR, lists solely in-frame clones and lacks some. The sample records around 100,000 clones, about 90% being singletons. This clone was seen just once. Its antigen is not known. The chain is built from TRBV4-1 and TRBJ1-3; TRBD1 matches at 7 bases. The sequenced sample was peripheral blood. This TCR was recovered from a human donor with melanoma. CDR3 coding DNA: TGCGCCAGCAGCCAAGATCCACCCGACAGGGTTCGGCACACCATATATTTT. Translated, it gives CASSQDPPDRVRHTIYF.